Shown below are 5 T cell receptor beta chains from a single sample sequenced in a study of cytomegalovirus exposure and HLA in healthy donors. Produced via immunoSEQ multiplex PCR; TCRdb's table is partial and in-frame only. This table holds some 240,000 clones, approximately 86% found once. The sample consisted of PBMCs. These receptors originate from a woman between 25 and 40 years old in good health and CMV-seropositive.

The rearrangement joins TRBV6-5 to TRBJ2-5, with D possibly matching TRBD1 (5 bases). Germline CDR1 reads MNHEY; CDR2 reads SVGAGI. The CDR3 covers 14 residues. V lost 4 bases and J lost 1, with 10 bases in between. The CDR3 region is CASSSQGSQETQYF. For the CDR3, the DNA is TGTGCCAGCAGTTCGCAGGGTTCCCAAGAGACCCAGTACTTC.

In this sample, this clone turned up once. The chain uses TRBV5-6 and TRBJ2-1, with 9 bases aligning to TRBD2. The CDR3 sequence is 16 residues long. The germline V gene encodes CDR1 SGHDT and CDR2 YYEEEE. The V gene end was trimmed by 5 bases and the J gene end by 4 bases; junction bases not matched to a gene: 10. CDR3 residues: CASSLGSGLAYNEQFF. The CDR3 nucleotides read TGTGCCAGCAGTCTTGGGTCGGGACTAGCTTACAATGAGCAGTTCTTC. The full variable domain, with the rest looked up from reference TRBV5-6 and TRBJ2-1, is DAGVTQSPTHLIKTRGQQVTLRCSPKSGHDTVSWYQQALGQGPQFIFQYYEEEERQRGNFPDRFSGHQFPNYSSELNVNALLLGDSALYLCASSLGSGLAYNEQFFGPGTRLTVL.

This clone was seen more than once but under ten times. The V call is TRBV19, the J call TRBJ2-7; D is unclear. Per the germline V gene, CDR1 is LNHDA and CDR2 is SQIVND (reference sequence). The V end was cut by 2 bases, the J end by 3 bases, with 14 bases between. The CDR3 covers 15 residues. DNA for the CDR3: TGTGCCAGTAGTATAACCTCCCTCACCAGCTACGAGCAGTACTTC. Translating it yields CASSITSLTSYEQYF.

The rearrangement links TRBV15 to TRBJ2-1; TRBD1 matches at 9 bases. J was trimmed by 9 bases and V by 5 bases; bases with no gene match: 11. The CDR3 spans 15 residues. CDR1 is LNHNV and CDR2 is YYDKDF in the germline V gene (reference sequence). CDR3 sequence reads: CATSGRDRVESEQFF. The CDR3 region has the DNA TGTGCCACCAGCGGGCGGGACAGGGTTGAGAGTGAGCAGTTCTTC.

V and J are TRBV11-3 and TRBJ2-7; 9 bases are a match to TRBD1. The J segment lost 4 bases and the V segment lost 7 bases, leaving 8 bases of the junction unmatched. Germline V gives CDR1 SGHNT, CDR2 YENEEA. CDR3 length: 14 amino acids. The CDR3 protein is CASTQDRGLYEQYF. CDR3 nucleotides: TGTGCCAGCACCCAGGACAGGGGTCTGTACGAGCAGTACTTC. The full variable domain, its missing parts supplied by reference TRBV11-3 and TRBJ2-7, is EAGVVQSPRYKIIEKKQPVAFWCNPISGHNTLYWYLQNLGQGPELLIRYENEEAVDDSQLPKDRFSAERLKGVDSTLKIQPAELGDSAVYLCASTQDRGLYEQYFGPGTRLTVT.